The entry that follows covers one T cell receptor (beta chain) sequence. Its antigen is as yet unknown. This record belongs to a study of T cell repertoires in cytomegalovirus infection. Study background: The authors relied on CMV epitopes, both recently identified HLA-C-restricted and well-studied HLA-B-restricted.

Germline values: CDR1 MDHEN, CDR2 SYDVKM. This CDR3 has 15 residues. V shed 6 bases and J shed 4 bases, with 18 bases lying between them. TCRdb reanalysed the reads using MiXCR and keeps one entry per CDR3 protein. The table includes hundreds of thousands of distinct CDR3 sequences, roughly 30% detected once. General study results and limits: The ex vivo response was dominated by HLA-C-restricted CMV-specific TCR beta clonotypes. Carriers of CMV and the relevant HLA type were discriminated by public TCR beta frequency.

The chain combines TRBV28 with TRBJ1-2; D remains unclear. The TCR comes from a human donor in good health (CMV status not recorded). Some clones in this sample may be carry-over from other donors' samples. The source material was cultured CD8+ T cells from PBMCs, sampled from culture after CMV antigen stimulation. CDR3 amino acids: CASSSVGFGVYGYTF. CDR3 coding DNA: TGTGCCAGCAGCTCCGTGGGGTTTGGAGTCTATGGCTACACCTTC.